The rows below give T cell receptor beta chains drawn from one sample of a study of early T cells in non-severe SARS-CoV-2 infection. TCRdb processed the 5' RACE reads anew with MiXCR; each CDR3 protein has one entry. The repertoire includes around 70,000 distinct CDR3 sequences, about a tenth of them detected once, and approximately 5.9% sits in the top ten. The source material was whole blood. Receptors originate from an adult who was a healthcare worker with PCR-confirmed SARS-CoV-2 infection or an uninfected control (not recorded which). Both conserved end residues are part of each CDR3. Fields, in order: J gene, clone size, V gene, D gene, CDR3 DNA, CDR3 protein. The D gene is left open where the match is weak. Some rows mark clone size as missing; the rest say once, few, many or name a class of expanded clone.

TRBJ1-3	-	TRBV6-6	-	TGTGCCAGCAGTTCCTCCCGCTCCTCTGGAAACACCATATATTTT	CASSSSRSSGNTIYF
TRBJ2-1	many	TRBV28	-	TGTGCCAGCAGTGGAAGTGGGGGGAATGAGCAGTTCTTC	CASSGSGGNEQFF
TRBJ2-1	-	TRBV19	TRBD2	TGTGCCAGTCAATCCGACGGGACTAGCGCGACATACAATGAGCAGTTCTTC	CASQSDGTSATYNEQFF
TRBJ2-7	-	TRBV3-1	-	TGTGCCAGCAGCCAAAGAGGGACGGACGAGCAGTACTTC	CASSQRGTDEQYF
TRBJ2-5	many	TRBV6-1	-	TGTGCCAGCAGTGAACAGAATCAAGAGACCCAGTACTTC	CASSEQNQETQYF
TRBJ2-1	few	TRBV6-1	TRBD1	TGTGCCAGCACGCCGGGACAGGGCAATGAGCAGTTCTTC	CASTPGQGNEQFF
TRBJ2-1	-	TRBV29-1	-	TGCAGCGTTGCTAGGGGAAATGAGCAGTTCTTC	CSVARGNEQFF
TRBJ2-2	-	TRBV11-2	-	TGTGCCAGCAGATCTATAAGGAACACCGGGGAGCTGTTTTTT	CASRSIRNTGELFF
TRBJ2-7	few	TRBV20-1	TRBD2	TGCAGTGTCCAAGGGACTAGCGGGAGAAGGGCCACCTACGAGCAGTACTTC	CSVQGTSGRRATYEQYF
TRBJ2-1	many	TRBV20-1	-	TGCAGTGCTCTAGACATCCGCTCCTACAATGAGCAGTTCTTC	CSALDIRSYNEQFF
TRBJ1-4	many	TRBV5-6	-	TGTGCCAGCTTCAGGGGATCGGATGAAAAACTGTTTTTT	CASFRGSDEKLFF
TRBJ2-5	-	TRBV11-2	TRBD2	TGTGCCAGCAGCTCTTTACCCGGGACTACGTACCAAGAGACCCAGTACTTC	CASSSLPGTTYQETQYF
TRBJ1-2	few	TRBV9	-	TGTGCCAGCTCCGGCTTGGGCGGCTACACCTTC	CASSGLGGYTF
TRBJ2-7	-	TRBV6-5	-	TGTGCCAGCAGTACCCAGTTCGAGCAGTACTTC	CASSTQFEQYF
TRBJ2-1	few	TRBV5-6	TRBD1	TGTGCCAGCAGCTCTGGGACAGGGGGCCCTCCGAGCTCCTACAATGAGCAGTTCTTC	CASSSGTGGPPSSYNEQFF
TRBJ2-3	few	TRBV18	-	TGTGCCAGCTCACCACGGAGGAAGTGGACAGATACGCAGTATTTT	CASSPRRKWTDTQYF
TRBJ2-7	-	TRBV2	TRBD1	TGTGCCAGCAGTGCGGGACAGGGAAGTGGCGAGCAGTACTTC	CASSAGQGSGEQYF
TRBJ2-7	many	TRBV20-1	TRBD1	TGCAGTGCTAGGGGTGGGACAGGGGATTACGAGCAGTACTTC	CSARGGTGDYEQYF
TRBJ2-5	many	TRBV27	-	TGTGCCAGCAGTTTATGGCCAGGGGCGAGGGAGACCCAGTACTTC	CASSLWPGARETQYF
TRBJ2-2	-	TRBV7-9	-	TGTGCCAGCAGCTCAGACGGGTACACCGGGGAGCTGTTTTTT	CASSSDGYTGELFF
TRBJ1-5	-	TRBV27	-	TGTGCCAGCAGTCCCGACAGCTATACCTATAGCAATCAGCCCCAGCATTTT	CASSPDSYTYSNQPQHF
TRBJ2-7	-	TRBV7-8	-	TGTGCCAGCAGCTTACTGGGACGCATGAGCTCCTACGAGCAGTACTTC	CASSLLGRMSSYEQYF
TRBJ2-7	-	TRBV20-1	-	TGCAGTGCTAGAGATGGGGCAGGAGGTCGCGAGCAGTACTTC	CSARDGAGGREQYF
TRBJ1-2	once	TRBV4-1	-	TGCGCCAGCAGCCTAGAGGATAGGGGCTATGGCTACACCTTC	CASSLEDRGYGYTF
TRBJ1-4	few	TRBV12-3/TRBV12-4	-	TGTGCCAGCAGTCCTCGGGGGAAACTGTTTTTT	CASSPRGKLFF
TRBJ2-1	few	TRBV28	TRBD1	TGTGCCAGCAGTTTAGGACAGGGAGAGGATGAGCAGTTCTTC	CASSLGQGEDEQFF
TRBJ2-3	many	TRBV28	-	TGTGCCAGCATCGGGCTGAACCGGGGCACAGATACGCAGTATTTT	CASIGLNRGTDTQYF